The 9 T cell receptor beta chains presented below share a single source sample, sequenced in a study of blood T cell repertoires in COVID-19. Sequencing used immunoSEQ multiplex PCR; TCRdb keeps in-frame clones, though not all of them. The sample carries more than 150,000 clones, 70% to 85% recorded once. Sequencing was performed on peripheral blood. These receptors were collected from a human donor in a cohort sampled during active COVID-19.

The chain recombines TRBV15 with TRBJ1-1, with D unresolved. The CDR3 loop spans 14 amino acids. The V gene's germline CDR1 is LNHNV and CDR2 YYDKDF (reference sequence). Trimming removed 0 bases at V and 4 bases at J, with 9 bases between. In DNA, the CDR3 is TGTGCCACCAGCAGAGATCCGGGTAGCACTGAAGCTTTCTTT. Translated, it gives CATSRDPGSTEAFF.

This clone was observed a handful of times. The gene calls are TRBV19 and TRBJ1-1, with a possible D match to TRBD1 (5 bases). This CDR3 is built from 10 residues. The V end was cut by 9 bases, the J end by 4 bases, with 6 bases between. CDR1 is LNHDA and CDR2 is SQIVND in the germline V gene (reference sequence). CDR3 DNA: TGTGCCAGCGGGGGCACTGAAGCTTTCTTT. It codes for CASGGTEAFF.

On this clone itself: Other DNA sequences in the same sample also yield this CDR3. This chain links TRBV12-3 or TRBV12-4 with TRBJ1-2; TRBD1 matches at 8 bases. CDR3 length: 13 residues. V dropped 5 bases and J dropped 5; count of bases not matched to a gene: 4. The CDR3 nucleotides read TGTGCCAGCAGTCTCAGGGGGCTGTATGGCTACACCTTC. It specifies CASSLRGLYGYTF.

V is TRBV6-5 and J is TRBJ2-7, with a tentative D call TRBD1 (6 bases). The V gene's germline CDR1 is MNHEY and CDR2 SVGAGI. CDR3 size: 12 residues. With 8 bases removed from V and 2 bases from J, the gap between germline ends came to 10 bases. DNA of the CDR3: TGTGCCAGCGGGAACAGGGCCTACGAGCAGTACTTC. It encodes CASGNRAYEQYF.

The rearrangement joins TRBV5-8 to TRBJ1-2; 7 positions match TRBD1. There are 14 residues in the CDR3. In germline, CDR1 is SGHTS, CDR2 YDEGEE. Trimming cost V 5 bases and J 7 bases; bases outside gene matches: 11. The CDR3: CASRQGTERLGYTF. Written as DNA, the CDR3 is TGTGCCAGCAGGCAAGGGACAGAGAGACTTGGCTACACCTTC.

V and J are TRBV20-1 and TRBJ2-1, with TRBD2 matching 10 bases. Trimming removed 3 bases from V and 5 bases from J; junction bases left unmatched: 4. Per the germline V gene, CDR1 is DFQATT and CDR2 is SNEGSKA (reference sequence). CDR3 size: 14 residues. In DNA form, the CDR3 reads TGCAGTGCTAGTTGGCTAGCGGGGGACAATGAGCAGTTCTTC. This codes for CSASWLAGDNEQFF.

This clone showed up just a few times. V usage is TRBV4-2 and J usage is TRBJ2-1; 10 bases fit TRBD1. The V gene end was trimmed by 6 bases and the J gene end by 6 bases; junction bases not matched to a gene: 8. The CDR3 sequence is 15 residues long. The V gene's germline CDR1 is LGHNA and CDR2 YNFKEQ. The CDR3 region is CASRDRGTGGNEQFF. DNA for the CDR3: TGTGCCAGCAGGGACAGGGGGACCGGTGGCAATGAGCAGTTCTTC.

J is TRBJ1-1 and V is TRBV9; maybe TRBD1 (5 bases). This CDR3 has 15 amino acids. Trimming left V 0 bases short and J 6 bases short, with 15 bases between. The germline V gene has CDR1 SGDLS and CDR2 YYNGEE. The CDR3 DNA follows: TGTGCCAGCAGCGTAGCCGCCGGGGGATTAGCTGAAGCTTTCTTT. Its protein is CASSVAAGGLAEAFF.

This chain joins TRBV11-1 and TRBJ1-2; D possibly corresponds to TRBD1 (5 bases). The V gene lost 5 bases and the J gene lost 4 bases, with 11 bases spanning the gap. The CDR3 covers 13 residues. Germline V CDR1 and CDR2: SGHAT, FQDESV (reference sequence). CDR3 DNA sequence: TGTGCCAGCAGCCACGACAGCGCCTATGGCTACACCTTC. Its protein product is CASSHDSAYGYTF.